The rows below give T cell receptor beta chains drawn from one sample of a study of blood T cells in healthy people across ages. MiXCR, run by TCRdb on the 5' RACE reads, gives a single entry per CDR3 protein. The table includes some 850,000 distinct CDR3 sequences, under 30% detected once. These same records also appear under a second study, on T cells of mothers and their children.

Material for sequencing was blood. The receptors come from a boy aged 5-17 years in good health. CDR3s include the opening cysteine and the closing phenylalanine or tryptophan. The D gene is left open where the match is weak. A clone size is listed for some rows: how often the clone was seen (once, few, many), or a class if it is expanded.

d_call	v_call	clone_size	cdr3_length	j_call	cdr3_aa	cdr3_nt
TRBD1	TRBV12-3/TRBV12-4	NA	13	TRBJ2-1	CASRRQGGNEQFF	TGTGCCAGCAGGAGACAGGGCGGTAATGAGCAGTTCTTC
NA	TRBV6-5	few	11	TRBJ1-1	CASTRGARAFF	TGTGCCAGCACGAGGGGGGCGAGGGCTTTCTTT
NA	TRBV2	few	12	TRBJ2-1	CASSWERGEQFF	TGTGCCAGCAGTTGGGAAAGGGGTGAGCAGTTCTTC
TRBD2	TRBV5-1	few	19	TRBJ2-5	CASSPRGKTSGGARETQYF	TGCGCCAGCAGCCCACGAGGAAAAACTAGCGGGGGAGCAAGAGAGACCCAGTACTTC
NA	TRBV2	NA	11	TRBJ2-5	CASRVEGAQYF	TGTGCCAGCAGGGTTGAAGGAGCCCAGTACTTC
TRBD1	TRBV6-5	NA	15	TRBJ2-7	CASSQPGQGEYEQYF	TGTGCCAGCAGTCAACCGGGACAGGGGGAATACGAGCAGTACTTC
TRBD1	TRBV12-3/TRBV12-4	few	18	TRBJ1-5	CASSPGQGAFGSNQPQHF	TGTGCCAGCAGTCCGGGACAGGGGGCATTTGGCAGCAATCAGCCCCAGCATTTT
NA	TRBV20-1	few	12	TRBJ2-1	CSATKVDEEQFF	TGCAGTGCCACGAAGGTAGACGAAGAGCAGTTCTTC
TRBD2	TRBV2	once	15	TRBJ2-2	CASREAVANTGELFF	TGTGCCAGCCGGGAGGCTGTCGCGAACACCGGGGAGCTGTTTTTT
TRBD1	TRBV20-1	few	12	TRBJ2-3	CSARQGADTQYF	TGCAGTGCTCGACAGGGCGCAGATACGCAGTATTTT
TRBD2	TRBV20-1	NA	15	TRBJ2-5	CSAPTSGGLRETQYF	TGCAGTGCCCCGACTAGCGGGGGCCTTCGAGAGACCCAGTACTTC
NA	TRBV11-2	few	16	TRBJ2-5	CASSLGGDPFQETQYF	TGTGCCAGCAGCTTAGGGGGGGACCCCTTCCAAGAGACCCAGTACTTC
NA	TRBV5-1	once	14	TRBJ1-4	CASSIGSVDEKLFF	TGCGCCAGCAGTATCGGATCCGTGGATGAAAAACTGTTTTTT
TRBD1	TRBV3-1	NA	15	TRBJ2-3	CASSRGQGASDTQYF	TGTGCCAGCAGCCGAGGACAGGGGGCATCAGATACGCAGTATTTT
TRBD2	TRBV7-2	few	13	TRBJ2-5	CASSSGLAGTQYF	TGTGCCAGCAGCTCGGGACTAGCAGGGACCCAGTACTTC
NA	TRBV9	once	15	TRBJ2-7	CASSVEGQSSYEQYF	TGTGCCAGCAGCGTAGAAGGACAGAGCTCCTACGAGCAGTACTTC
NA	TRBV7-3	few	16	TRBJ2-2	CASSLGSPRSTGELFF	TGTGCCAGCAGCTTAGGTTCCCCCCGGAGCACCGGGGAGCTGTTTTTT
NA	TRBV27	NA	17	TRBJ2-1	CASSLRIGQPSNNEQFF	TGTGCCAGCAGTTTAAGGATCGGTCAACCAAGTAACAATGAGCAGTTCTTC
NA	TRBV29-1	few	12	TRBJ2-1	CSVFVVVAEQFF	TGCAGCGTTTTCGTTGTTGTCGCTGAGCAGTTCTTC
TRBD1	TRBV6-5	few	15	TRBJ2-1	CASSSFGQGVNEQFF	TGTGCCAGCAGTTCGTTCGGACAGGGGGTAAATGAGCAGTTCTTC
TRBD2	TRBV9	few	16	TRBJ2-2	CASSVSSGGYTGELFF	TGTGCCAGCAGCGTGAGTAGCGGGGGATACACCGGGGAGCTGTTTTTT
NA	TRBV3-1	few	14	TRBJ2-2	CASSQAGRTGELFF	TGTGCCAGCAGCCAAGCGGGGCGCACCGGGGAGCTGTTTTTT
TRBD1	TRBV29-1	NA	11	TRBJ2-3	CSVVDRDTQYF	TGCAGCGTAGTGGACAGGGATACGCAGTATTTT
TRBD1	TRBV15	NA	16	TRBJ2-1	CATSSLQGSYYNEQFF	TGTGCCACCAGCAGTTTACAGGGGTCATACTACAATGAGCAGTTCTTC
TRBD1	TRBV6-5	few	14	TRBJ2-1	CASSYPGQGYEQFF	TGTGCCAGCAGTTACCCGGGACAGGGCTATGAGCAGTTCTTC
NA	TRBV12-3/TRBV12-4	few	15	TRBJ2-6	CASSFSHSGANVLTF	TGTGCCAGCAGTTTCTCACACTCTGGGGCCAACGTCCTGACTTTC
TRBD1	TRBV3-1	NA	15	TRBJ1-2	CASSQGDRGLYGYTF	TGTGCCAGCAGCCAAGGGGACAGGGGGCTATATGGCTACACCTTC
NA	TRBV5-6	few	12	TRBJ2-5	CASSLESLEQYF	TGTGCCAGCAGCTTGGAATCTCTTGAGCAGTACTTC
TRBD1	TRBV12-3/TRBV12-4	few	15	TRBJ1-6	CASSRTQGRHSPLHF	TGTGCCAGCAGTCGCACACAGGGGCGGCATTCACCCCTCCACTTT
NA	TRBV9	NA	17	TRBJ2-1	CASSDRMGTEGYNEQFF	TGTGCCAGCAGCGACCGTATGGGAACCGAGGGGTACAATGAGCAGTTCTTC
TRBD2	TRBV10-3	NA	15	TRBJ2-1	CAIRPLAGGYNEQFF	TGTGCCATCAGGCCTCTAGCGGGGGGGTACAATGAGCAGTTCTTC
NA	TRBV7-2	few	15	TRBJ2-3	CASSLRGLSTDTQYF	TGTGCCAGCAGTCTGCGGGGCCTGAGCACAGATACGCAGTATTTT
NA	TRBV7-2	NA	15	TRBJ1-4	CASSIDRTANEKLFF	TGTGCCAGCAGCATCGACAGGACCGCAAATGAAAAACTGTTTTTT
TRBD1	TRBV27	NA	15	TRBJ2-5	CASSNRDREGETQYF	TGTGCCAGCAGTAACCGGGACAGGGAGGGGGAGACCCAGTACTTC
TRBD1	TRBV7-9	few	14	TRBJ1-4	CASSMGQGGEKLFF	TGTGCCAGCAGCATGGGACAGGGGGGTGAAAAACTGTTTTTT
TRBD2	TRBV2	NA	15	TRBJ2-1	CASRLALGAGNEQFF	TGTGCCAGCAGACTAGCGCTCGGGGCGGGGAATGAGCAGTTCTTC
TRBD1	TRBV10-3	few	14	TRBJ2-1	CAISERQGKNEQFF	TGTGCCATCAGTGAGCGACAGGGTAAAAATGAGCAGTTCTTC
NA	TRBV25-1	few	11	TRBJ1-2	CASGAPYGYTF	TGTGCCAGCGGGGCACCCTATGGCTACACCTTC
TRBD2	TRBV6-1	once	16	TRBJ2-2	CASSRGGGTGTGELFF	TGTGCCAGCAGTAGGGGCGGGGGGACGGGAACCGGGGAGCTGTTTTTT
NA	TRBV20-1	few	12	TRBJ2-3	CSARTATDTQYF	TGCAGTGCACGGACAGCTACAGATACGCAGTATTTT
TRBD1	TRBV7-9	NA	16	TRBJ2-7	CASSLQGEVGTYEQYF	TGTGCCAGCAGCTTACAGGGGGAAGTTGGCACCTACGAGCAGTACTTC
NA	TRBV20-1	NA	11	TRBJ1-2	CSAALAYSYTF	TGCAGTGCCGCCCTGGCCTATAGCTACACCTTC
NA	TRBV7-3	NA	14	TRBJ2-2	CASSSLDRTGELFF	TGTGCCAGCAGCTCACTTGACAGGACCGGGGAGCTGTTTTTT
NA	TRBV12-3/TRBV12-4	NA	15	TRBJ2-7	CASSPGQLTPYEQYF	TGTGCCAGCAGCCCGGGACAACTCACGCCCTACGAGCAGTACTTC
TRBD2	TRBV12-3/TRBV12-4	NA	15	TRBJ2-1	CASSPRLAGDQRQFF	TGTGCCAGCAGCCCCCGACTAGCGGGGGACCAAAGGCAGTTCTTC
TRBD2	TRBV11-2	NA	14	TRBJ2-7	CASSPTSGWYEQYF	TGTGCCAGCAGCCCGACTAGCGGGTGGTACGAGCAGTACTTC
NA	TRBV29-1	NA	13	TRBJ2-1	CSVYDPQDNEQFF	TGCAGCGTTTACGACCCGCAGGACAATGAGCAGTTCTTC
NA	TRBV19	NA	12	TRBJ1-1	CASIRGQIEAFF	TGTGCCAGTATTCGCGGACAGATCGAAGCTTTCTTT
NA	TRBV5-1	NA	17	TRBJ2-1	CASSMAGLTSSYNEQFF	TGCGCCAGCAGCATGGCCGGTCTTACGAGCTCCTACAATGAGCAGTTCTTC
NA	TRBV2	NA	13	TRBJ1-2	CASPAREGYGYTF	TGTGCCTCCCCCGCCAGGGAGGGCTATGGCTACACCTTC
TRBD2	TRBV7-9	NA	15	TRBJ2-2	CASSSRTSPPGELFF	TGTGCCAGCAGCTCTCGGACTAGCCCGCCCGGGGAGCTGTTTTTT